Each of the 24 T cell receptor beta chains below was sequenced from the same sample in a study of blood T cell repertoires in COVID-19. The data were produced by immunoSEQ multiplex PCR, yet TCRdb's version contains in-frame clones alone and is incomplete. The sample includes some 120,000 clones, about four fifths of them seen just once. Sequenced: peripheral blood. These receptors were obtained from a man in his forties with active or convalescent COVID-19.

The chain has TRBV11-2 and TRBJ2-2; 12 nucleotides match TRBD1. The germline V gene has CDR1 SGHAT and CDR2 FQNNGV. The junction had 15 bases not matched to a gene; V was cut back by 8 bases and J by 2 bases. This CDR3 is 19 amino acids long. The CDR3 DNA follows: TGTGCCAGCGCACAGGGGGGACAGGGGGCGTTCCAAAACACCGGGGAGCTGTTTTTT. Amino acids: CASAQGGQGAFQNTGELFF.

The chain uses TRBV9 and TRBJ1-2, with TRBD1 as a possible D gene (6 bases). Deletions cut 4 bases from V and 0 bases from J, with 16 bases between. The CDR3 has 16 residues. The germline V gene has CDR1 SGDLS and CDR2 YYNGEE. Here the CDR3 reads CASSTRGPGANYGYTF. As DNA, the CDR3 is TGTGCCAGCAGCACGAGGGGTCCAGGGGCTAACTATGGCTACACCTTC.

The chain has TRBV11-3 and TRBJ1-1; TRBD1 might be the D (6 bases). Germline V CDR1 and CDR2: SGHNT, YENEEA. This CDR3 spans 14 amino acids. The ends were cut back, 4 bases at V and 4 bases at J, with 13 bases in the middle. CDR3 DNA: TGTGCCAGCAGCTCGGGGGGCCGTGCCACTGAAGCTTTCTTT. Encoded protein: CASSSGGRATEAFF.

A few counts support this clone. V usage is TRBV15 and J usage is TRBJ1-1, with 7 bases lining up with TRBD1. From germline, CDR1 is LNHNV and CDR2 YYDKDF (reference sequence). The CDR3 length is 15 residues. The junction had 11 bases not matched to a gene; V was cut back by 5 bases and J by 5 bases. The CDR3 spells CATSFATGVGTEAFF. For the CDR3, the DNA is TGTGCCACCAGCTTTGCTACAGGGGTTGGGACTGAAGCTTTCTTT. The full variable domain, rest sourced from reference TRBV15 and TRBJ1-1, is DAMVIQNPRYQVTQFGKPVTLSCSQTLNHNVMYWYQQKSSQAPKLLFHYYDKDFNNEADTPDNFQSRRPNTSFCFLDIRSPGLGDTAMYLCATSFATGVGTEAFFGQGTRLTVV.

The rearrangement links TRBV19 to TRBJ2-7; 9 nucleotides agree with TRBD1. The V gene end was trimmed by 7 bases and the J gene end by 3 bases; junction bases not matched to a gene: 7. Per the germline V gene, CDR1 is LNHDA and CDR2 is SQIVND (reference sequence). The CDR3 covers 14 residues. CDR3 residues: CASTERQGGYEQYF. The CDR3 DNA is TGTGCCAGTACCGAAAGACAGGGGGGCTACGAGCAGTACTTC.

The table lists this clone with a count of one. The rearrangement links TRBV3-1 (or the pseudogene TRBV3-2) to TRBJ1-2; D not certain. Germline V gene sequence: CDR1 LGHDT, CDR2 YNNKEL (reference sequence). Trimming cost V 0 bases and J 4 bases, with 6 bases left between them. The CDR3 runs to 13 residues. In DNA, the CDR3 is TGTGCCAGCAGCCAAGACGGGTTCTATGGCTACACCTTC. Its translation: CASSQDGFYGYTF.

V gene TRBV19 combines with J gene TRBJ2-1; 12 bases align to TRBD2. Losses at the gene ends were 6 bases for V and 5 bases for J; bases not matched to a gene: 5. The CDR3 runs to 15 residues. Looked up from germline, CDR1 is LNHDA and CDR2 is SQIVND (reference sequence). The CDR3 DNA reads TGTGCCAGTAGGACTAGCGGGAGATTCGACAATGAGCAGTTCTTC. Residues: CASRTSGRFDNEQFF.

The chain carries TRBV18 and TRBJ1-1; no clear D gene. The V end was cut by 1 base, the J end by 3 bases, with 9 bases between. Germline V gives CDR1 KGHSH, CDR2 LQKENI. The CDR3 totals 14 residues. The CDR3 DNA is TGTGCCAGCTCACCACGTGAAACAGACACTGAAGCTTTCTTT. This encodes CASSPRETDTEAFF.

V is TRBV5-6 and J is TRBJ2-6; 8 bases agree with TRBD1. The CDR3 sequence is 17 residues long. J gave up 2 bases and V 1 base, and 5 bases lay outside the gene matches. Germline lookup yields CDR1 SGHDT and CDR2 YYEEEE. CDR3 residues: CASSLFQGAPGANVLTF. Written as DNA, the CDR3 is TGTGCCAGCAGCTTGTTTCAGGGGGCGCCTGGGGCCAACGTCCTGACTTTC.

For the CDR3, the DNA is TGTGCCAGCAGATCCGGGGGGGGGATACTGTTTTTT. Translation: CASRSGGGILFF. The chain joins TRBV6-5 to TRBJ1-4; D possibly corresponds to TRBD1 (5 bases). In germline, CDR1 is MNHEY, CDR2 SVGAGI. This CDR3 region has 12 residues. Trimming shortened V by 6 bases and J by 13 bases, and 15 bases separated the two germline ends.

The rearrangement links TRBV27 to TRBJ2-4; D is undetermined. CDR3 length: 14 residues. In germline, CDR1 is MNHEY, CDR2 SMNVEV (reference sequence). V lost 2 bases to trimming and J lost 3 bases, with 8 bases between them. The CDR3 spells CASSLLSSKNIQYF. CDR3 coding DNA: TGTGCCAGCAGTTTACTCTCTAGCAAAAACATTCAGTACTTC.

The chain couples TRBV9 to TRBJ1-2; the D gene is possibly TRBD1 (5 bases). Between the trimmed V and J ends, which lost 0 bases and 8 bases, there was a span of 14 bases. CDR1 is SGDLS and CDR2 is YYNGEE in the germline V gene. The CDR3 is 14 residues long. The CDR3 bases are TGTGCCAGCAGCGTAGGTGAAGGGGTGGCCGGCTACACCTTC. Its translation is CASSVGEGVAGYTF. The full variable domain, in which reference TRBV9 and TRBJ1-2 provide the parts outside the CDR3, is DSGVTQTPKHLITATGQRVTLRCSPRSGDLSVYWYQQSLDQGLQFLIQYYNGEERAKGNILERFSAQQFPDLHSELNLSSLELGDSALYFCASSVGEGVAGYTFGSGTRLTVV.

This chain connects TRBV9 to TRBJ1-6; a weak D match, TRBD1 (6 bases). V lost 3 bases, J lost 5 bases, and 9 bases lay in between. The germline V gene encodes CDR1 SGDLS and CDR2 YYNGEE. There are 14 residues in the CDR3. CDR3 sequence reads: CASSAGTNNSPLHF. DNA for the CDR3: TGTGCCAGCAGCGCCGGGACAAATAATTCACCCCTCCACTTT.

This clone has ten or more counts. The chain couples TRBV7-2 to TRBJ2-5; D is possibly TRBD2 (5 bases). CDR1 and CDR2 (germline): SGHTA, FQGNSA. V was clipped by 5 bases and J by 5 bases, with 18 bases between them. This CDR3 is 15 amino acids long. The CDR3 DNA is TGTGCCAGCAGCGAAGGACCGGGATCGTGGGAGACCCAGTACTTC. Translation gives CASSEGPGSWETQYF.

This chain joins TRBV5-6 and TRBJ1-2, with no clear D. The CDR3 has 15 amino acids. Germline CDR1 reads SGHDT; CDR2 reads YYEEEE. Trimming removed 1 base from V and 4 bases from J, with 14 bases in between. In DNA, the CDR3 is TGTGCCAGCAGCTTGTTTATGGGGAGCTTCTATGGCTACACCTTC. Its translation: CASSLFMGSFYGYTF.

This clone was counted between two and nine times. J is TRBJ2-5 and V is TRBV7-9; D is unclear. CDR3 length equals 14 residues. Trimming removed 0 bases at V and 5 bases at J, with 10 bases between. From germline, CDR1 is SEHNR and CDR2 FQNEAQ (reference sequence). The CDR3 reads CASSLAGFHETQYF. The CDR3 bases are TGTGCCAGCAGCTTAGCCGGGTTCCACGAGACCCAGTACTTC.

This clone was picked up a small number of times. The J gene is TRBJ2-1, the V gene TRBV5-1; possibly TRBD2 for D (6 bases). Trimming took off 1 base at V and 0 bases at J, with 11 bases between the two ends. The CDR3 consists of 16 residues. Looked up from germline, CDR1 is SGHRS and CDR2 is YFSETQ. CDR3 amino acids: CASSLQSGLSYNEQFF. In DNA form, the CDR3 reads TGCGCCAGCAGCTTGCAAAGCGGGCTCTCCTACAATGAGCAGTTCTTC.

The chain employs TRBV9 and TRBJ2-3, with 15 bases identical to TRBD2. The CDR3 runs 18 residues. The trim removed 3 bases at V and 6 bases at J, leaving 11 bases unmatched. Germline V gene data show CDR1 as SGDLS and CDR2 as YYNGEE. The CDR3: CASSAPGLAGGPTDTQYF. DNA of the CDR3: TGTGCCAGCAGCGCTCCGGGACTAGCGGGGGGTCCCACGGATACGCAGTATTTT. Supplemented by reference TRBV9 and TRBJ2-3, the full variable domain reads DSGVTQTPKHLITATGQRVTLRCSPRSGDLSVYWYQQSLDQGLQFLIQYYNGEERAKGNILERFSAQQFPDLHSELNLSSLELGDSALYFCASSAPGLAGGPTDTQYFGPGTRLTVL.

This sequence joins TRBV5-4 and TRBJ1-4; tentative D call: TRBD1 (6 bases). The CDR3 length is 15 residues. The V gene's germline CDR1 is SGHNT and CDR2 YYREEE (reference sequence). Trimming removed 5 bases at V and 8 bases at J, with 19 bases between. CDR3 protein: CASSFLGASVEKLFF. As DNA, the CDR3 is TGTGCCAGCAGTTTTCTGGGGGCCTCCGTCGAAAAACTGTTTTTT.

This chain joins TRBV28 and TRBJ1-1; 7 bases agree with TRBD1. The trim removed 10 bases at V and 5 bases at J, leaving 10 bases unmatched. Germline V gives CDR1 MDHEN, CDR2 SYDVKM. The CDR3 totals 13 residues. The CDR3 loop reads CATHSTGVTEAFF. The CDR3 nucleotides are TGTGCCACTCACTCCACAGGGGTTACTGAAGCTTTCTTT.

The V and J genes are TRBV9 and TRBJ2-7, with TRBD2 matching over 11 bases. CDR3 length: 15 amino acids. J lost 9 bases, V lost 1 base, and 9 bases had no gene match. Germline V gene sequence: CDR1 SGDLS, CDR2 YYNGEE. Here the CDR3 reads CASSVLAGGEAGQYF. The CDR3 nucleotides read TGTGCCAGCAGCGTACTAGCGGGAGGCGAGGCCGGGCAGTACTTC.

The table lists this clone with a count of one. This chain links TRBV5-1 with TRBJ2-6, with TRBD1 matching 11 bases. The trim removed 3 bases at V and 2 bases at J, leaving 7 bases unmatched. CDR1 SGHRS and CDR2 YFSETQ come from the germline V gene. This CDR3 comprises 18 residues. The CDR3 DNA reads TGCGCCAGCAGCTCGGTACCGGGACAGGGGGCTGGGGCCAACGTCCTGACTTTC. Encoded protein: CASSSVPGQGAGANVLTF.

The V and J genes are TRBV10-1 and TRBJ1-2; D remains unclear. V lost 10 bases, J lost 12 bases, and 18 bases lay in between. CDR1 is WNHNN and CDR2 is SYGVQD in the germline V gene (reference sequence). This CDR3 spans 11 amino acids. CDR3 nucleotides: TGCGCCACCACTTTGGTAACCTTCAACACCTTC. Its translation is CATTLVTFNTF.

This clone was observed a handful of times. The gene calls are TRBV19 and TRBJ1-5; D is possibly TRBD1 (5 bases). Germline assignment: CDR1 LNHDA and CDR2 SQIVND (reference sequence). V lost 4 bases to trimming and J lost 2 bases, with 15 bases between them. The CDR3 totals 16 residues. Written as DNA, the CDR3 is TGTGCCAGTAGTACCTGGGGCAGCACTGGCAATCAGCCCCAGCATTTT. Protein: CASSTWGSTGNQPQHF.